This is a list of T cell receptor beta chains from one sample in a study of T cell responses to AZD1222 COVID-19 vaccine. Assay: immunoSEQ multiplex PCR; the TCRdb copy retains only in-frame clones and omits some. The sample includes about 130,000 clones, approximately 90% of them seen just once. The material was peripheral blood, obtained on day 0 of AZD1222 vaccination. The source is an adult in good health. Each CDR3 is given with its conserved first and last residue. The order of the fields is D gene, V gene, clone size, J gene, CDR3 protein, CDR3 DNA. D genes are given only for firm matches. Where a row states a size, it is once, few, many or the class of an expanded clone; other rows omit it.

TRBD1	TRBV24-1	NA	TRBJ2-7	CATSDSPGQGVREQYF	TGTGCCACCAGTGATTCCCCGGGACAGGGTGTAAGGGAGCAGTACTTC
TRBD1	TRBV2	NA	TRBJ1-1	CATGQGGGDTEAFF	TGTGCCACTGGACAGGGTGGAGGGGACACTGAAGCTTTCTTT
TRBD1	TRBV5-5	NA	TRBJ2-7	CASSWDRGLLLSSYEQYF	TGTGCCAGCAGTTGGGACAGGGGCTTGCTATTGAGCTCCTACGAGCAGTACTTC
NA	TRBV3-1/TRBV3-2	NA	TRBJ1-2	CASSQSEGPGYTF	TGTGCCAGCAGCCAATCGGAGGGTCCTGGCTACACCTTC
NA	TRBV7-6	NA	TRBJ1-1	CASSLVGNTEAFF	TGTGCCAGCAGCTTAGTTGGGAACACTGAAGCTTTCTTT
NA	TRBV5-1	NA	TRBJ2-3	CASSWGGVLSDTQYF	TGCGCCAGCAGCTGGGGCGGGGTTTTATCAGATACGCAGTATTTT
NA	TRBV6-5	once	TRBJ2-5	CASSPGGWETQYF	TGTGCCAGCAGTCCGGGGGGCTGGGAGACCCAGTACTTC
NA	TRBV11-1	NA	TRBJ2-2	CASSLRQANTGELFF	TGTGCCAGCAGCCTCCGACAGGCGAACACCGGGGAGCTGTTTTTT
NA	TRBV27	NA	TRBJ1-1	CASSYLVSGTANTEAFF	TGTGCCAGCAGTTATTTGGTCTCCGGGACGGCGAACACTGAAGCTTTCTTT
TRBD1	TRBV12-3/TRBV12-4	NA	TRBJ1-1	CASSSRTGAEAFF	TGTGCCAGCAGTTCCAGGACAGGGGCTGAAGCTTTCTTT
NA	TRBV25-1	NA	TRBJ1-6	CASSEFADSYNSPLHF	TGTGCCAGCAGTGAATTCGCCGACTCCTATAATTCACCCCTCCACTTT
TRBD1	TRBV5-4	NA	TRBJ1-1	CASSLPRQGMNTEAFF	TGTGCCAGCAGCCTGCCTCGACAGGGTATGAACACTGAAGCTTTCTTT
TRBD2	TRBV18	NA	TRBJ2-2	CASSQLPNSGGNTGELFF	TGTGCCAGCTCACAGCTGCCAAATAGCGGGGGAAACACCGGGGAGCTGTTTTTT
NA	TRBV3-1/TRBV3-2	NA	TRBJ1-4	CASSRRGTNEKLFF	TGTGCCAGCAGTCGAAGGGGGACTAATGAAAAACTGTTTTTT
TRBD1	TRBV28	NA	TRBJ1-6	CASMDRGGNSPLHF	TGTGCCTCCATGGACAGGGGTGGGAATTCACCCCTCCACTTT